The rows below give T cell receptor beta chains drawn from one sample of a study of PD-1 blockade in classical Hodgkin lymphoma. Clones were sequenced by immunoSEQ multiplex PCR, and TCRdb holds only the in-frame ones, with some missing. The table records more than 75,000 clones, about 92% of them present only once. This sample comprised peripheral blood mononuclear cells (PBMCs), obtained before the fourth cycle of nivolumab. The receptors were sampled from a human donor with classical Hodgkin lymphoma. Each CDR3 is given with its conserved first and last residue. A D gene is named only where the DNA matches it firmly.

NA,TRBV7-2,TRBJ2-3,TGTGCCAGCACCCCCCAGGTGGGCCGCACAGATACGCAGTATTTT,CASTPQVGRTDTQYF
NA,TRBV6-6,TRBJ2-2,TGTGCCAGCAGTTACCCCCAGGGAGGCACCGGGGAGCTGTTTTTT,CASSYPQGGTGELFF
TRBD2,TRBV6-1,TRBJ2-2,TGTGCCAGCAGCGGACTAGCGACGAACACCGGGGAGCTGTTTTTT,CASSGLATNTGELFF
TRBD1,TRBV6-1,TRBJ1-1,TGTGCCAGCAGCGACTTTAACAGGGGAGCGGGTGAAGCTTTCTTT,CASSDFNRGAGEAFF
TRBD1,TRBV28,TRBJ2-2,TGTGCCAGCCGAAATGACAGGGGGCGGACGAACACCGGGGAGCTGTTTTTT,CASRNDRGRTNTGELFF
TRBD1,TRBV19,TRBJ2-4,TGTGCCAGTAGTCCCGGGACAGGGGGCGTCGGATTAGGGTACTTC,CASSPGTGGVGLGYF
TRBD2,TRBV27,TRBJ2-1,TGTGCCAGCAGTTCACCCTCAGGGACTAACTACAATGAGCAGTTCTTC,CASSSPSGTNYNEQFF
TRBD2,TRBV7-2,TRBJ2-7,TGTGCCAGCAGCTTAGTCAACGCGGGAGGTCACCACGAGCAGTACTTC,CASSLVNAGGHHEQYF
TRBD1,TRBV5-1,TRBJ1-1,TGCGCCAGCAGCCGTACCGGGACAGGGGCCCTCAACACTGAAGCTTTCTTT,CASSRTGTGALNTEAFF
TRBD1,TRBV5-1,TRBJ2-7,TGCGCCAGCAGCTTGGGACAGGGCACATCCTACGAGCAGTACTTC,CASSLGQGTSYEQYF
NA,TRBV19,TRBJ1-1,TGTGCCAGTAGTACGACAGGCGACACTGAAGCTTTCTTT,CASSTTGDTEAFF
TRBD1,TRBV7-3,TRBJ1-2,TGTGCCAGCAGCTTACTGGCCGGGACAGACTATGGCTACACCTTC,CASSLLAGTDYGYTF
NA,TRBV11-2,TRBJ1-1,TGTGCCAGCAGGGGGAGGAGACGCGATGCTTTCTTT,CASRGRRRDAFF
TRBD2,TRBV9,TRBJ2-1,TGTGCCAGCGGACCCGGGACTAGGGGCAATGAGCAGTTCTTC,CASGPGTRGNEQFF
TRBD1,TRBV19,TRBJ2-5,TGTGCCAGTGGCCGGACAGGGGTCCAAGAGACCCAGTACTTC,CASGRTGVQETQYF
TRBD1,TRBV2,TRBJ2-7,TGTGCCAGCAGGGACCGGGACAGGGAAGACGAGCAGTACTTC,CASRDRDREDEQYF
TRBD2,TRBV4-2,TRBJ2-7,TGTGCCAGCAGCACGGGACTAGCGGAACCTGCCGAGCAGTACTTC,CASSTGLAEPAEQYF
NA,TRBV27,TRBJ2-7,TGTGCCAGCAGTTTGGGCAGTCCCCCCTACGAGCAGTACTTC,CASSLGSPPYEQYF
NA,TRBV27,TRBJ2-1,TGTGCCAGCAGTTTAGCCCCGGGTTTCTCCTACAATGAGCAGTTCTTC,CASSLAPGFSYNEQFF
TRBD1,TRBV2,TRBJ2-7,TGTGCCAGCACCCCGGGACAGGGCCCCTACGAGCAGTACTTC,CASTPGQGPYEQYF
NA,TRBV6-5,TRBJ2-1,TGTGCCAGCAGCCCTAGCCCAAACAATGAGCAGTTCTTC,CASSPSPNNEQFF
NA,TRBV7-9,TRBJ2-7,TGTGCCAGCAGCTTAGCGGACGAACCCCCCTTCTACGAGCAGTACTTC,CASSLADEPPFYEQYF
NA,TRBV30,TRBJ2-5,TGTGCCTGGGGCTTCGGGCGGGCCATCAAAGAGACCCAGTACTTC,CAWGFGRAIKETQYF